This T cell receptor (beta chain) stems from a study of T cell responses to AZD1222 COVID-19 vaccine. Across the study: Second doses at about 4 or about 12 weeks were pooled.

About this clone itself: The antigen is undetermined. Other nucleotide sequences in the sample specify the same CDR3.

The CDR3 runs to 13 residues. Trimming removed 5 bases at V and 3 bases at J, with 10 bases between. Germline V gene lookup returns CDR1 SEHNR and CDR2 FQNEAQ (reference sequence). Here immunoSEQ multiplex PCR was the method, and the copy in TCRdb shows in-frame clones only, minus some. The sample has under 200,000 clones; around 94% are singletons. Study results and limitations: Rises in breadth and depth of Spike-specific TCRs came after two AZD1222 doses. Repertoire sampling occurred only after the peak T cell response. Regions left unmutated in variants are reportedly the target of nearly half of spike-specific TCRs.

The sample in question was peripheral blood, obtained on day 0 of AZD1222 vaccination. This sequence originates from an adult in good health. V is TRBV7-9 and J is TRBJ1-1; the D is unclear. The CDR3 sequence: CASSPPRDTEAFF. CDR3 bases: TGTGCCAGCAGCCCGCCCCGGGACACTGAAGCTTTCTTT. The full variable domain, in which reference TRBV7-9 and TRBJ1-1 provide the parts outside the CDR3, is DTGVSQNPRHKITKRGQNVTFRCDPISEHNRLYWYRQTLGQGPEFLTYFQNEAQLEKSRLLSDRFSAERPKGSFSTLEIQRTEQGDSAMYLCASSPPRDTEAFFGQGTRLTVV.